This T cell receptor (beta chain) was sequenced for a study of OX40 agonist ivuxolimab in advanced cancers. In the study overall: Patient treatment consisted of intravenous ivuxolimab administration every 2 weeks at 0.01 to 10 mg/kg. Partial responses were achieved by three patients, of whom one had hepatocellular carcinoma and two had cutaneous melanoma. Earlier treatment with anti-PD-1, anti-PD-L1 or anti-CTLA-4 was permitted, and roughly 40% had received some.

This clone has a handful of counts. The antigen is undetermined. Germline values: CDR1 SGHTA, CDR2 FQGTGA. V was trimmed by 5 bases and J by 4 bases, leaving 15 bases between them. CDR3 length: 15 amino acids. Findings and limits, study-wide: In CD8+ T cells, expanded clones were on average more numerous than in CD4+.

The data were produced by immunoSEQ multiplex PCR, yet TCRdb's version contains in-frame clones alone and is incomplete. The table lists under 20,000 clones, 84% of them singletons. Here the sequenced sample was CD4+ or CD8+ T cells sorted from blood, taken in a trial of the OX40 agonist ivuxolimab. The receptor was derived from an adult with an advanced solid tumor such as melanoma, head and neck, liver or kidney cancer. The V call is TRBV7-3, the J call TRBJ2-1, with D unclear. The CDR3 here is CASSAQASIYNEQFF. The CDR3 nucleotides read TGTGCCAGCAGCGCCCAGGCGTCCATTTACAATGAGCAGTTCTTC.